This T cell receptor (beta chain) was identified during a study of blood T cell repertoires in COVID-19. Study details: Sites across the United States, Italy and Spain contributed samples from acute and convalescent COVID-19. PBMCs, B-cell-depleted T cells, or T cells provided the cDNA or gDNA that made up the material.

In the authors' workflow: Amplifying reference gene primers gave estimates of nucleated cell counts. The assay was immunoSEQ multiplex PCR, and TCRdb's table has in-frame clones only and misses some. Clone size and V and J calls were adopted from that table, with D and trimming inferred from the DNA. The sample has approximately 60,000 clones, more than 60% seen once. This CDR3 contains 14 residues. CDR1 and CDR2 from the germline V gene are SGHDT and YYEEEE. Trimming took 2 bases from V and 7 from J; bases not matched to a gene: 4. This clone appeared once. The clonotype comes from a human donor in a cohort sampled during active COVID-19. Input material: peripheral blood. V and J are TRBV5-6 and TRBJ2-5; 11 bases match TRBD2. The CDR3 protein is CASSFSGGAVTQYF. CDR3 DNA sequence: TGTGCCAGCAGCTTTAGCGGGGGGGCAGTGACCCAGTACTTC.